What follows are 27 T cell receptor beta chains derived from one specimen sequenced in a study of Ad26.COV2.S vaccination and SARS-CoV-2 variants (dated by TCRdb to the early 2020s). Taken with the paper, the label for time point translates to: individuals recovered from natural SARS-CoV-2 infection. Library preparation used the immunoSEQ multiplex PCR assay. This is the immuneACCESS table as TCRdb keeps it, with only in-frame sequences that have V and J called. A part of the clones is gone; compared with another copy, unresolved V genes explain less than half, and the rest is unexplained. Within this sample are hundreds of thousands of clones, with around 90% of them counted one time only. Together, the top ten hold about 3.8% of the sample. Sequences were derived from peripheral blood, sampled after recovery from COVID-19. These receptors originate from a human donor who had recovered from COVID-19.

The sample holds one count of this clone. The V and J genes are TRBV5-6 and TRBJ1-2; D gene unclear. CDR1 SGHDT and CDR2 YYEEEE come from the germline V gene. Deletions cut 4 bases from V and 0 bases from J, with 13 bases between. The CDR3 runs to 15 residues. CDR3 DNA: TGTGCCAGCAGCCTAATGATCGAAGCTAACTATGGCTACACCTTC. Translated: CASSLMIEANYGYTF.

The V gene is TRBV10-3, the J gene TRBJ2-1; 7 bases are a match to TRBD2. Germline V gives CDR1 ENHRY, CDR2 SYGVKD. The CDR3 length is 16 residues. Unmatched junction bases numbered 2, after V lost 0 bases and J lost 0 bases. In DNA form, the CDR3 reads TGTGCCATCAGTGAGTCCTGGGAGGGCTCCTACAATGAGCAGTTCTTC. This translates into CAISESWEGSYNEQFF.

This chain uses TRBV4-3 with TRBJ2-7, with 10 bases aligning to TRBD2. CDR1 LGHNA and CDR2 YSLEER come from the germline V gene. The V gene end was trimmed by 1 base and the J gene end by 0 bases; junction bases not matched to a gene: 3. The CDR3 has 16 residues. CDR3 protein: CASSQGTSGNSYEQYF. The CDR3 nucleotides are TGCGCCAGCAGCCAAGGGACTAGCGGAAACTCCTACGAGCAGTACTTC.

The J gene is TRBJ2-1, the V gene TRBV6-7; TRBD2 aligns across 8 bases. TRBV6-7 has ORF status, its function being uncertain. V lost 8 bases to trimming and J lost 4 bases; unmatched junction nucleotides: 7. The CDR3 runs 14 residues. CDR3 nucleotides: TGTGCCAGCCCCCCACCTAGCGGGTACAATGAGCAGTTCTTC. Translated: CASPPPSGYNEQFF.

The chain is built from TRBV20-1 and TRBJ1-1, with D maybe TRBD1 (6 bases). Germline loops: CDR1 DFQATT, CDR2 SNEGSKA (reference sequence). Between the trimmed V and J ends, which lost 8 bases and 8 bases, there was a span of 12 bases. The CDR3 consists of 10 residues. CDR3 in DNA: TGCAGTTGGGGGCCGGGGGAAGCTTTCTTT. Its translation: CSWGPGEAFF.

This chain links TRBV5-6 with TRBJ1-2; TRBD1 matches 11 bases. This CDR3 has 15 residues. V lost 4 bases, J lost 5 bases, and 7 bases stayed unmatched. Looked up from germline, CDR1 is SGHDT and CDR2 is YYEEEE. This CDR3 reads CASSVGTGGAYGYTF. For the CDR3, the DNA is TGTGCCAGCAGCGTAGGGACAGGGGGTGCATATGGCTACACCTTC.

This rearrangement joins TRBV7-6 to TRBJ2-4; either TRBD1 or TRBD2 may supply D (6 bases each). CDR1 and CDR2 (germline): SGHVS, FNYEAQ. V dropped 5 bases and J dropped 2 bases, with 16 bases sitting between them. The CDR3 runs 16 residues. The CDR3 spells CASSGGQQDSKNIQYF. The CDR3 DNA follows: TGTGCCAGCAGCGGGGGGCAACAGGACTCCAAAAACATTCAGTACTTC.

This clone occurred once. V gene TRBV4-3 combines with J gene TRBJ1-5; the D gene is possibly TRBD1 (5 bases). The V and J ends lost 4 bases and 3 bases respectively, with 13 bases between them. Germline V lookup: CDR1 LGHNA, CDR2 YSLEER. This CDR3 is 15 amino acids long. In nucleotides, the CDR3 is TGCGCCAGCAGCCCGAGCCCAGGGAACAATCAGCCCCAGCATTTT. As protein: CASSPSPGNNQPQHF.

This clone was seen only once. The chain recombines TRBV9 with TRBJ2-3; D could derive from TRBD1 or TRBD2 (5 bases each). Trimming left V 0 bases short and J 2 bases short, with 7 bases between. The CDR3 is 14 amino acids. Looked up from germline, CDR1 is SGDLS and CDR2 is YYNGEE. CDR3 DNA: TGTGCCAGCAGCGTAGGGGGGACCACAGATACGCAGTATTTT. It translates to CASSVGGTTDTQYF.

The genes are TRBV18 and TRBJ2-2; unclear D gene. The CDR3 is made up of 13 amino acids. The V end was cut by 3 bases, the J end by 5 bases, with 7 bases between. CDR1 is KGHSH and CDR2 is LQKENI in the germline V gene. The CDR3 spells CASSPGFTGELFF. The DNA of the CDR3 is TGTGCCAGCTCACCTGGGTTTACCGGGGAGCTGTTTTTT.

This chain connects TRBV7-9 to TRBJ2-4; tentative D call: TRBD1 (6 bases). The CDR3 contains 14 residues. The germline V gene encodes CDR1 SEHNR and CDR2 FQNEAQ (reference sequence). The V gene lost 0 bases and the J gene lost 7 bases, with 10 bases spanning the gap. The chain's CDR3 is CASSLAQQGNIQYF. The CDR3 DNA reads as TGTGCCAGCAGCTTAGCGCAACAGGGTAACATTCAGTACTTC.

This sequence joins TRBV15 and TRBJ1-3; no reliable D call. V was cut by 0 bases and J by 2 bases, with 8 bases left in between. The V gene's germline CDR1 is LNHNV and CDR2 YYDKDF (reference sequence). The CDR3 contains 15 residues. CDR3 sequence reads: CATSRDRAAGNTIYF. The CDR3 DNA reads TGTGCCACCAGCAGAGATCGGGCCGCTGGAAACACCATATATTTT.

This clone was picked up one time. The chain carries TRBV27 and TRBJ1-2, with D unclear. Germline values: CDR1 MNHEY, CDR2 SMNVEV (reference sequence). Trimming cost V 2 bases and J 7 bases, with 20 bases left between them. This CDR3 is built from 16 residues. DNA for the CDR3: TGTGCCAGCAGTTTAGTTCCGGAGGACCACCGGGGTGGCTACACCTTC. Protein product: CASSLVPEDHRGGYTF.

The chain uses TRBV5-1 and TRBJ2-7; 10 bases agree with TRBD1. Germline trimming cut 2 bases from V and 7 bases from J; bases unmatched to any gene: 6. The V gene's germline CDR1 is SGHRS and CDR2 YFSETQ. The CDR3 is made up of 14 amino acids. Here the CDR3 reads CASSFRTGGEEQYF. In DNA form, the CDR3 reads TGCGCCAGCAGCTTCAGGACAGGGGGGGAAGAGCAGTACTTC.

The rearrangement joins TRBV2 to TRBJ2-3; 9 bases fit TRBD2. The V gene's germline CDR1 is SNHLY and CDR2 FYNNEI. The CDR3 has 16 amino acids. With 8 bases clipped from V and 4 bases from J, the junction kept 13 bases outside the gene matches. CDR3 loop: CASVEGRGGVADTQYF. As DNA, the CDR3 is TGTGCCAGCGTGGAAGGGCGGGGGGGAGTAGCAGATACGCAGTATTTT.

J is TRBJ2-3 and V is TRBV7-9; 9 nucleotides align to TRBD1. Germline CDR1 is SEHNR and CDR2 is FQNEAQ (reference sequence). The CDR3 length is 16 residues. The ends lost 5 bases at V and 3 bases at J; junction bases unmatched: 9. The CDR3 reads CASSPTGGWRTDTQYF. The CDR3 DNA is TGTGCCAGCAGCCCAACAGGGGGCTGGAGAACAGATACGCAGTATTTT.

The V gene is TRBV5-1, the J gene TRBJ1-2; no firm D call. V gave up 7 bases and J gave up 0 bases, with 16 bases separating them. The length of the CDR3 is 15 residues. Germline CDR1 reads SGHRS; CDR2 reads YFSETQ. The CDR3 loop reads CASAPGNPSNYGYTF. As DNA, the CDR3 is TGCGCCAGCGCCCCGGGAAACCCCTCTAACTATGGCTACACCTTC.

A few counts support this clone. The chain uses TRBV6-1 and TRBJ1-6; TRBD1 might be the D (6 bases). The V and J ends lost 5 bases and 8 bases respectively, with 16 bases between them. CDR3 length: 15 amino acids. Germline-derived CDR1 and CDR2 are MNHNS and SASEGT. DNA for the CDR3: TGTGCCAGCAGTTCTCTAGGGGGGGTGGATTCACCCCTCCACTTT. It is translated as CASSSLGGVDSPLHF.

The chain joins TRBV2 to TRBJ2-2; 12 bases agree with TRBD2. CDR1 is SNHLY and CDR2 is FYNNEI in the germline V gene. V lost 4 bases to trimming and J lost 6 bases; unmatched junction nucleotides: 6. The CDR3 is made up of 16 amino acids. The CDR3, as DNA: TGTGCCAGCAGTGTGCCTAGCGGGGGGGCAGCCGGGGAGCTGTTTTTT. Amino acids: CASSVPSGGAAGELFF.

The V call is TRBV6-5, the J call TRBJ1-3; the match to TRBD1 covers 8 bases. Germline V gives CDR1 MNHEY, CDR2 SVGAGI. This CDR3 region has 14 residues. J was trimmed by 2 bases and V by 5 bases; bases with no gene match: 2. The CDR3 sequence is CASSQGATGNTIYF. In DNA, the CDR3 is TGTGCCAGCAGTCAGGGGGCGACTGGAAACACCATATATTTT.

The sample holds one count of this clone. This chain connects TRBV13 to TRBJ1-1; D uncertain. Trimming left V 6 bases short and J 4 bases short, with 6 bases between. The CDR3 covers 11 residues. Germline V CDR1 and CDR2: PRHDT, FYEKMQ (reference sequence). The CDR3 region has the DNA TGTGCCAGCAGTGCAGGCACTGAAGCTTTCTTT. Translating it yields CASSAGTEAFF.

The V call is TRBV9, the J call TRBJ2-7; D may be TRBD2 (6 bases). V was trimmed by 2 bases and J by 3 bases, leaving 15 bases between them. CDR3 length: 15 amino acids. Germline V CDR1 and CDR2: SGDLS, YYNGEE. The CDR3 protein is CASSVLEGTVYEQYF. The CDR3 DNA sequence: TGTGCCAGCAGCGTGTTGGAGGGGACGGTCTACGAGCAGTACTTC.

The rearrangement joins TRBV18 to TRBJ1-2; 7 positions match TRBD1. Germline assignment: CDR1 KGHSH and CDR2 LQKENI. CDR3 length equals 13 residues. The V segment lost 2 bases and the J segment 7 bases; nucleotides outside the gene matches: 4. The CDR3 DNA follows: TGTGCCAGCTCACCAGGAGGGGGCATTGGCTACACCTTC. Residues: CASSPGGGIGYTF.

This clone was recorded only once. This chain connects TRBV12-5 to TRBJ2-5; D remains unclear. This CDR3 region has 15 residues. Looked up from germline, CDR1 is LGHNT and CDR2 is FRNRAP. Between the trimmed V and J ends, which lost 4 bases and 0 bases, there was a span of 12 bases. CDR3 region: CASGSGSRYQETQYF. The CDR3 region has the DNA TGTGCTAGTGGTTCAGGATCCCGGTACCAAGAGACCCAGTACTTC.

V and J are TRBV11-1 and TRBJ2-5, with a tentative D call TRBD1 (6 bases). CDR1 is SGHAT, CDR2 FQDESV, per germline (reference sequence). V was cut by 1 base and J by 1 base, with 7 bases left in between. The CDR3 sequence is 14 residues long. CDR3 region: CASSLGTVQETQYF. For the CDR3, the DNA is TGTGCCAGCAGCTTAGGGACAGTCCAAGAGACCCAGTACTTC. The complete variable domain, with remaining parts taken from reference TRBV11-1 and TRBJ2-5, reads EAEVAQSPRYKITEKSQAVAFWCDPISGHATLYWYRQILGQGPELLVQFQDESVVDDSQLPKDRFSAERLKGVDSTLKIQPAELGDSAMYLCASSLGTVQETQYFGPGTRLLVL.

The CDR3 nucleotides read TGTGCCAGCAGTCCTAGACAGGGGGTGGACAATGAGCAGTTCTTC. It yields the protein CASSPRQGVDNEQFF. The chain combines TRBV7-6 with TRBJ2-1; 9 nucleotides agree with TRBD1. Per germline, CDR1 SGHVS and CDR2 FNYEAQ. J lost 5 bases, V lost 6 bases, and 8 bases had no gene match. The CDR3 contains 15 residues.

The chain employs TRBV2 and TRBJ1-6; maybe TRBD1 (6 bases). CDR1 SNHLY and CDR2 FYNNEI come from the germline V gene. V was clipped by 2 bases and J by 9 bases, with 14 bases between them. This CDR3 spans 15 amino acids. The CDR3 here is CASSESQGLFSPLHF. In nucleotides, the CDR3 is TGTGCCAGCAGTGAATCACAGGGTTTGTTTTCACCCCTCCACTTT.